The 5 T cell receptor beta chains presented below share a single source sample, sequenced in a study of cytomegalovirus exposure and HLA in healthy donors. Vbeta (60) and Jbeta (13) primers were used in the PCR. Only in-frame clones appear in the TCRdb table, and some are missing; sequencing was by immunoSEQ multiplex PCR. The table includes nearly 300,000 clones, about nine tenths detected once. Sequencing used PBMCs. The receptor source for this set is a man aged 35 to 55 in good health and CMV-seropositive.

The gene calls are TRBV4-1 and TRBJ2-1; no firm D call. V was clipped by 0 bases and J by 4 bases, with 10 bases between them. Germline V gene lookup returns CDR1 MGHRA and CDR2 YSYEKL. This CDR3 is 15 amino acids long. The DNA for the CDR3 is TGCGCCAGCAGCCAAGAGATTGAGAAGTACAATGAGCAGTTCTTC. Translating it yields CASSQEIEKYNEQFF.

This sequence joins TRBV30 and TRBJ1-1, with TRBD1 as a possible D gene (6 bases). The germline CDR1 and CDR2 sequences are GTSNPN and SVGIG (reference sequence). The CDR3 spans 13 residues. With 3 bases removed from V and 1 base from J, the gap between germline ends came to 9 bases. CDR3 region: CAWSPGENTEAFF. CDR3 nucleotide sequence: TGTGCCTGGAGCCCAGGGGAGAACACTGAAGCTTTCTTT.

This chain joins TRBV29-1 and TRBJ1-2; D gene ambiguous. This CDR3 spans 11 amino acids. The germline V and J ends were trimmed by 2 bases and 8 bases, with 9 bases remaining between them. Germline CDR1 SQVTM, CDR2 ANQGSEA. Here the CDR3 reads CSVEQAFGYTF. The CDR3 nucleotides read TGCAGCGTTGAACAGGCTTTCGGCTACACCTTC.

To note about this clone: One end of the junction varies from germline; a read error may be responsible. The V gene is TRBV7-7, the J gene TRBJ2-3, with TRBD2 matching over 12 bases. This CDR3 is 19 amino acids long. Germline assignment: CDR1 SSHAT and CDR2 FNYEAQ (reference sequence). The CDR3 DNA reads as TGTGCTAGCAGCTTAGAAGTCTCTAGCGGGAGGGCCGGGGGAGATACGCAGTATTTT. Translation: CASSLEVSSGRAGGDTQYF.

This sequence joins TRBV28 and TRBJ2-7; weak D call: TRBD2 (7 bases). From germline, CDR1 is MDHEN and CDR2 SYDVKM. With 1 base removed from V and 2 bases from J, the gap between germline ends came to 24 bases. The CDR3 is 19 amino acids. DNA for the CDR3: TGTGCCAGCAGTTTATTGTTGGGGGGGGGCGGAGGGAGGGCCTACGAGCAGTACTTC. This codes for CASSLLLGGGGGRAYEQYF.